The rows below give T cell receptor beta chains drawn from one sample of a study of identifying expanded T cells in peripheral blood. Generated by immunoSEQ multiplex PCR, the TCRdb table keeps only in-frame clones and is missing some. The profile shows under 120,000 clones, roughly 90% of them singletons. Sequencing was done on a sample of blood. These receptors all come from a person aged 18-69 years in good health. CDR3s include the opening cysteine and the closing phenylalanine or tryptophan. A D gene is named only where the DNA matches it firmly. Clone size is not always given. Where it is, it says once, few, many or a class for expanded clones.

j_call: TRBJ2-2; d_call: NA; clone_size: NA; v_call: TRBV28; cdr3_nt: TGTGCCAGCAGTCCGTCAGGTACGGGCGGGGAGCTGTTTTTT; cdr3_aa: CASSPSGTGGELFF
j_call: TRBJ1-2; d_call: NA; clone_size: NA; v_call: TRBV18; cdr3_nt: TGTGCCAGCTCACCACCGTCCGCCCAGGCCTATGGCTACACCTTC; cdr3_aa: CASSPPSAQAYGYTF
j_call: TRBJ1-1; d_call: NA; clone_size: NA; v_call: TRBV6-5; cdr3_nt: TGTGCCAGCAGTTACTATCTGGGGAACACTGAAGCTTTCTTT; cdr3_aa: CASSYYLGNTEAFF
j_call: TRBJ1-2; d_call: NA; clone_size: NA; v_call: TRBV6-5; cdr3_nt: TGTGCCAGCAGAGAACCCGAGGACTCAAGGGGCGGCTACACCTTC; cdr3_aa: CASREPEDSRGGYTF
j_call: TRBJ2-7; d_call: TRBD1; clone_size: NA; v_call: TRBV7-9; cdr3_nt: TGTGCCAGCAGCTTAGGGACAGGGATCTCCTACGAGCAGTACTTC; cdr3_aa: CASSLGTGISYEQYF
j_call: TRBJ2-2; d_call: NA; clone_size: NA; v_call: TRBV9; cdr3_nt: TGTGCCAGCAGCGTAGGGCCCGGGGGCCTTGACACCGGGGAGCTGTTTTTT; cdr3_aa: CASSVGPGGLDTGELFF
j_call: TRBJ2-2; d_call: NA; clone_size: NA; v_call: TRBV4-1; cdr3_nt: TGCGCCAGCAGTCGCCTTGGAGGGACGGCGAACACCGGGGAGCTGTTTTTT; cdr3_aa: CASSRLGGTANTGELFF
j_call: TRBJ2-7; d_call: NA; clone_size: NA; v_call: TRBV5-6; cdr3_nt: TGTGCCAGCAGCCAGCCTGTTGGGGGCGCTCCCTACGAGCAGTACTTC; cdr3_aa: CASSQPVGGAPYEQYF
j_call: TRBJ1-6; d_call: NA; clone_size: NA; v_call: TRBV11-2; cdr3_nt: TGTGCCAGCAGCTTAGATCAGGCAGGGAGCTATAATTCACCCCTCCACTTT; cdr3_aa: CASSLDQAGSYNSPLHF
j_call: TRBJ1-1; d_call: TRBD1; clone_size: NA; v_call: TRBV7-8; cdr3_nt: TGTGCCAGCAGCGCCACAGGGGCGACTGAAGCTTTCTTT; cdr3_aa: CASSATGATEAFF
j_call: TRBJ1-2; d_call: TRBD1; clone_size: NA; v_call: TRBV5-1; cdr3_nt: TGCGCCAGCAGCACTACAGGGGGCGCTTTGTTTGGCTACACCTTC; cdr3_aa: CASSTTGGALFGYTF
j_call: TRBJ2-5; d_call: NA; clone_size: NA; v_call: TRBV20-1; cdr3_nt: TGCAGTGCTGTAAAAGAGACCCAGTACTTC; cdr3_aa: CSAVKETQYF
j_call: TRBJ2-3; d_call: TRBD2; clone_size: NA; v_call: TRBV5-4; cdr3_nt: TGTGCCAGCAGCTTTGGAAGCGGGGGGGCTGATACAGATACGCAGTATTTT; cdr3_aa: CASSFGSGGADTDTQYF
j_call: TRBJ2-3; d_call: NA; clone_size: NA; v_call: TRBV7-2; cdr3_nt: TGTGCCAGCAGCTTAAAGGTTGGAGATACGCAGTATTTT; cdr3_aa: CASSLKVGDTQYF
j_call: TRBJ1-1; d_call: NA; clone_size: NA; v_call: TRBV7-9; cdr3_nt: TGTGCCAGCAGCTTAGAGAACACTGAAGCTTTCTTT; cdr3_aa: CASSLENTEAFF
j_call: TRBJ1-2; d_call: NA; clone_size: NA; v_call: TRBV6-6; cdr3_nt: TGTGCCAGCAGTGCCGGCCTCTATGGCTACACCTTC; cdr3_aa: CASSAGLYGYTF
j_call: TRBJ2-1; d_call: NA; clone_size: NA; v_call: TRBV19; cdr3_nt: TGTGCCAGTAGTATAAATTGGGGGGGCGGGTACAATGAGCAGTTCTTC; cdr3_aa: CASSINWGGGYNEQFF
j_call: TRBJ2-3; d_call: TRBD2; clone_size: NA; v_call: TRBV10-1; cdr3_nt: TGCGCCAGCAGGGAGCGGGGGGGCGGAGATACGCAGTATTTT; cdr3_aa: CASRERGGGDTQYF
j_call: TRBJ1-1; d_call: TRBD1; clone_size: once; v_call: TRBV6-4; cdr3_nt: TGTGCCAGCAGTGACACCCTGACAGGGAGGAACACTGAAGCTTTCTTT; cdr3_aa: CASSDTLTGRNTEAFF
j_call: TRBJ2-1; d_call: TRBD1; clone_size: NA; v_call: TRBV5-1; cdr3_nt: TGCGCCAGCAGCCGGACAGGGGGGTACTACAATGAGCAGTTCTTC; cdr3_aa: CASSRTGGYYNEQFF
j_call: TRBJ1-3; d_call: NA; clone_size: NA; v_call: TRBV5-1; cdr3_nt: TGCGCCAGCAGCCCGGTTGGGGGGGCGTATGGCCGTGCTGGAAACACCATATATTTT; cdr3_aa: CASSPVGGAYGRAGNTIYF
j_call: TRBJ2-5; d_call: TRBD1; clone_size: NA; v_call: TRBV7-9; cdr3_nt: TGTGCCAGCAGCTCGACAGGGGTAGGGCTCGAGACCCAGTACTTC; cdr3_aa: CASSSTGVGLETQYF
j_call: TRBJ1-2; d_call: NA; clone_size: NA; v_call: TRBV7-9; cdr3_nt: TGTGCCAGCACCTTGACAGGAAGCTATGGCTACACCTTC; cdr3_aa: CASTLTGSYGYTF
j_call: TRBJ2-7; d_call: NA; clone_size: once; v_call: TRBV5-5; cdr3_nt: TGTGCCAGCAGCTTGGGTGCAGGACGTCTCGTCTACGAGCAGTACTTC; cdr3_aa: CASSLGAGRLVYEQYF
j_call: TRBJ1-1; d_call: NA; clone_size: NA; v_call: TRBV2; cdr3_nt: TGTGCCAGCAGCTACAGGGAGCGGCAAGCTTTCTTT; cdr3_aa: CASSYRERQAFF
j_call: TRBJ1-6; d_call: NA; clone_size: once; v_call: TRBV4-3; cdr3_nt: TGCGCCAGCAGCCGGGGGGCGGGGGTTTCACCCCTCCACTTT; cdr3_aa: CASSRGAGVSPLHF
j_call: TRBJ1-6; d_call: NA; clone_size: NA; v_call: TRBV7-2; cdr3_nt: TGTGCCAGCAGCCACACTGACGGACAAGGCTCACCCCTCCACTTT; cdr3_aa: CASSHTDGQGSPLHF
j_call: TRBJ2-3; d_call: NA; clone_size: NA; v_call: TRBV9; cdr3_nt: TGTGCCAGCAGCGTATACGGGGACACAGATACGCAGTATTTT; cdr3_aa: CASSVYGDTDTQYF
j_call: TRBJ1-3; d_call: NA; clone_size: once; v_call: TRBV5-1; cdr3_nt: TGCGCCAGCAGCTTGGCCCCGGCGGGTAGCTCTGGAAACACCATATATTTT; cdr3_aa: CASSLAPAGSSGNTIYF
j_call: TRBJ1-1; d_call: NA; clone_size: NA; v_call: TRBV10-3; cdr3_nt: TGTGCCATCAGTGACCGGGGTTTTACTGAAGCTTTCTTT; cdr3_aa: CAISDRGFTEAFF
j_call: TRBJ1-2; d_call: NA; clone_size: NA; v_call: TRBV11-2; cdr3_nt: TGTGCCAGCAGCTCAGCCGGGGGTAACTATGGCTACACCTTC; cdr3_aa: CASSSAGGNYGYTF
j_call: TRBJ2-3; d_call: NA; clone_size: NA; v_call: TRBV4-1; cdr3_nt: TGCGCCAGCAGCCAAGATCCGGGGTTAGTAGATACGCAGTATTTT; cdr3_aa: CASSQDPGLVDTQYF
j_call: TRBJ2-7; d_call: NA; clone_size: NA; v_call: TRBV13; cdr3_nt: TGTGCCAGCAGCTTCAGTAAGGACGAGCAGTACTTC; cdr3_aa: CASSFSKDEQYF
j_call: TRBJ2-5; d_call: NA; clone_size: NA; v_call: TRBV7-9; cdr3_nt: TGTGCCAGCAGCTTAGCCTTAGGGTCCCCCTTTGCGGAGACCCAGTACTTC; cdr3_aa: CASSLALGSPFAETQYF
j_call: TRBJ2-1; d_call: TRBD1; clone_size: NA; v_call: TRBV6-1; cdr3_nt: TGTGCCAGCAGTGCAAGCAGGGGGCACACGTACAATGAGCAGTTCTTC; cdr3_aa: CASSASRGHTYNEQFF
j_call: TRBJ2-1; d_call: NA; clone_size: NA; v_call: TRBV6-4; cdr3_nt: TGTGCCAGCAGTGCTCTGGTAGAGCAGTTCTTC; cdr3_aa: CASSALVEQFF
j_call: TRBJ1-2; d_call: NA; clone_size: NA; v_call: TRBV29-1; cdr3_nt: TGCAGCGTTGAAGCCGCAGCTGACTATGGCTACACCTTC; cdr3_aa: CSVEAAADYGYTF
j_call: TRBJ1-5; d_call: NA; clone_size: NA; v_call: TRBV29-1; cdr3_nt: TGCAGCGTTCTTCAGGATAGCAATCAGCCCCAGCATTTT; cdr3_aa: CSVLQDSNQPQHF
j_call: TRBJ2-2; d_call: NA; clone_size: NA; v_call: TRBV2; cdr3_nt: TGTGCCAGCAGTGAAATGGGGGGGCGCGGCACCGGGGAGCTGTTTTTT; cdr3_aa: CASSEMGGRGTGELFF